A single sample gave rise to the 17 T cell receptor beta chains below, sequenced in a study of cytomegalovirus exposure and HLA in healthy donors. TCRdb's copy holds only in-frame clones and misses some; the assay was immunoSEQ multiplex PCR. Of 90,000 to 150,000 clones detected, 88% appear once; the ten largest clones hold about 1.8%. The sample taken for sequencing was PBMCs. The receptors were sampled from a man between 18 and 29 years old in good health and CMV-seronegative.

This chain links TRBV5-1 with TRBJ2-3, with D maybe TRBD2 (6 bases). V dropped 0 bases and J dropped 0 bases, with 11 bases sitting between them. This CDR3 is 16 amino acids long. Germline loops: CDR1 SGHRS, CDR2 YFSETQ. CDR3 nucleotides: TGCGCCAGCAGCTTGGGGCTAGCGAGCAGCACAGATACGCAGTATTTT. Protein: CASSLGLASSTDTQYF.

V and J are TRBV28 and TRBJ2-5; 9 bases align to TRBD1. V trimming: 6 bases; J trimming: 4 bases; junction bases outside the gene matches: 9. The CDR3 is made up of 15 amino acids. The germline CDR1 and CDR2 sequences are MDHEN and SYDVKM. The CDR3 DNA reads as TGTGCCAGCAGGAAACCGGGACAGGGTGGAGAGACCCAGTACTTC. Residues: CASRKPGQGGETQYF.

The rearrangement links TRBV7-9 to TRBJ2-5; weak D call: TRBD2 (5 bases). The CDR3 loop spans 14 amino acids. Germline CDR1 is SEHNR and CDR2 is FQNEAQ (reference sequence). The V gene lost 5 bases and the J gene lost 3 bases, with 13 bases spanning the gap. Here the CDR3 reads CASSPFVGEETQYF. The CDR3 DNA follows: TGTGCCAGCAGCCCCTTTGTCGGGGAAGAGACCCAGTACTTC.

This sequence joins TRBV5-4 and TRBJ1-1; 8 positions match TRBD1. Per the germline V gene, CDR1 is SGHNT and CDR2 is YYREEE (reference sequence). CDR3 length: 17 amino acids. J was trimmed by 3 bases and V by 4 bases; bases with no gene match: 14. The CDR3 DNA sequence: TGTGCCAGCAGCGACGAAAATGGACAGGGCGGAGACACTGAAGCTTTCTTT. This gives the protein CASSDENGQGGDTEAFF.

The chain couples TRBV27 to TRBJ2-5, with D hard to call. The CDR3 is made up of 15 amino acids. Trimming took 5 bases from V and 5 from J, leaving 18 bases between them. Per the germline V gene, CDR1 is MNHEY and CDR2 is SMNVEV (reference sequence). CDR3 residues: CASSPKNQVQETQYF. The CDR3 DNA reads TGTGCCAGCAGTCCAAAGAATCAGGTTCAGGAGACCCAGTACTTC.

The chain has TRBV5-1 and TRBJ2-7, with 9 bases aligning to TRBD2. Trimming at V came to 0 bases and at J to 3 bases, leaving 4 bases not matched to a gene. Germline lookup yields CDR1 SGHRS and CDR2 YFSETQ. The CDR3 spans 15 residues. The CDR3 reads CASSLEPTSGYEQYF. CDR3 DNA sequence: TGCGCCAGCAGCTTGGAACCGACTAGCGGCTACGAGCAGTACTTC.

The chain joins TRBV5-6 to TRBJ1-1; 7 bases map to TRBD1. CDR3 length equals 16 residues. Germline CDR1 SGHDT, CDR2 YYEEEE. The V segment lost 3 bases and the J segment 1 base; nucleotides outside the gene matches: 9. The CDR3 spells CASSYGTWTGNTEAFF. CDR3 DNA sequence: TGTGCCAGCAGCTATGGCACGTGGACAGGGAACACTGAAGCTTTCTTT. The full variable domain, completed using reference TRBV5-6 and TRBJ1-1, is DAGVTQSPTHLIKTRGQQVTLRCSPKSGHDTVSWYQQALGQGPQFIFQYYEEEERQRGNFPDRFSGHQFPNYSSELNVNALLLGDSALYLCASSYGTWTGNTEAFFGQGTRLTVV.

CDR3 residues: CASSASGTYNEQFF. In nucleotides, the CDR3 is TGTGCCAGCAGCGCTAGCGGGACCTACAATGAGCAGTTCTTC. The rearrangement links TRBV11-2 to TRBJ2-1, with 9 positions matching TRBD2. V shed 5 bases and J 2 bases; nucleotides not matched to a gene: 1. This CDR3 region has 14 residues. Germline loops: CDR1 SGHAT, CDR2 FQNNGV. Together with reference TRBV11-2 and TRBJ2-1, the CDR3 gives the full variable domain: EAGVAQSPRYKIIEKRQSVAFWCNPISGHATLYWYQQILGQGPKLLIQFQNNGVVDDSQLPKDRFSAERLKGVDSTLKIQPAKLEDSAVYLCASSASGTYNEQFFGPGTRLTVL.

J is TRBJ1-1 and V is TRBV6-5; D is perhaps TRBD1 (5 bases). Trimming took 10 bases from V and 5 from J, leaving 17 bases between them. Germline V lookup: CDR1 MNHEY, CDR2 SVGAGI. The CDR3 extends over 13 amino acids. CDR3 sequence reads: CATARGSRTEAFF. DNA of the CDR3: TGTGCCACCGCCCGGGGGTCTCGGACTGAAGCTTTCTTT.

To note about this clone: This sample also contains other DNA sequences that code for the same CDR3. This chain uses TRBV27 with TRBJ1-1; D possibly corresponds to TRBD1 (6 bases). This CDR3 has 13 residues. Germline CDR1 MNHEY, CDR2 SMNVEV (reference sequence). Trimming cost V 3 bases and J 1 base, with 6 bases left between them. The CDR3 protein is CASSFRGNTEAFF. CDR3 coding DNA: TGTGCCAGCAGTTTCAGGGGGAACACTGAAGCTTTCTTT.

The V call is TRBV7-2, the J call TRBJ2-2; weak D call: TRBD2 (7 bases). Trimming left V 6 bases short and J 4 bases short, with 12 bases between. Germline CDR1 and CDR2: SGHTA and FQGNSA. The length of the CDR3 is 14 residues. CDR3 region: CASRREGGTGELFF. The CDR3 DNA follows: TGTGCCAGCAGGAGGGAGGGGGGCACCGGGGAGCTGTTTTTT.

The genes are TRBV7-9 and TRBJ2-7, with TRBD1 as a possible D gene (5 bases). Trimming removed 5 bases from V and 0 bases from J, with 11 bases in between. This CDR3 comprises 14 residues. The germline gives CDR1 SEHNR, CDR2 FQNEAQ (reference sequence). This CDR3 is CASSPSQGSYEQYF. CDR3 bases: TGTGCCAGCAGCCCAAGTCAGGGCTCCTACGAGCAGTACTTC.

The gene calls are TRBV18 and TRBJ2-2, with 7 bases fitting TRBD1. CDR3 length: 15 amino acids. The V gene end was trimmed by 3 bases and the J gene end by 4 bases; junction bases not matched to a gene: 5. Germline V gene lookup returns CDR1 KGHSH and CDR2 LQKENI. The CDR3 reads CASSPTGAGTGELFF. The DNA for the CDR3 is TGTGCCAGCTCACCCACAGGGGCAGGCACCGGGGAGCTGTTTTTT.

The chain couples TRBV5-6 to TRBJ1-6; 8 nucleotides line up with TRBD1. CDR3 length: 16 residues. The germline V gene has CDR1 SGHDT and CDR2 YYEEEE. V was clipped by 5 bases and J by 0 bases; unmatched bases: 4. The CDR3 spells CASSRTGRSYNSPLHF. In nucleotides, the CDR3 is TGTGCCAGCAGTCGGACAGGGCGCTCCTATAATTCACCCCTCCACTTT. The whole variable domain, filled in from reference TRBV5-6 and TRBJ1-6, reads DAGVTQSPTHLIKTRGQQVTLRCSPKSGHDTVSWYQQALGQGPQFIFQYYEEEERQRGNFPDRFSGHQFPNYSSELNVNALLLGDSALYLCASSRTGRSYNSPLHFGNGTRLTVT.

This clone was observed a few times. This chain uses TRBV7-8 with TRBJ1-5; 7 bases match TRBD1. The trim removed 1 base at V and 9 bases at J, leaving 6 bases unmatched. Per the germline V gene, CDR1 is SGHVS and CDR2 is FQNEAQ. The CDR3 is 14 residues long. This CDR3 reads CASSLEGATGPQHF. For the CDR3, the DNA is TGTGCCAGCAGCTTAGAGGGGGCTACCGGGCCCCAGCATTTT.

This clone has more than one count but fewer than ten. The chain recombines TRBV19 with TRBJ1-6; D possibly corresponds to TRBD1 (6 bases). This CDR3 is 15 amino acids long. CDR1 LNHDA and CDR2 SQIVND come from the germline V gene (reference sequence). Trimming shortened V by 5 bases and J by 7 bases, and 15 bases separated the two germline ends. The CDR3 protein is CASSPGTQRNSPLHF. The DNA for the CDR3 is TGTGCCAGTAGTCCAGGGACACAGAGGAATTCACCCCTCCACTTT.

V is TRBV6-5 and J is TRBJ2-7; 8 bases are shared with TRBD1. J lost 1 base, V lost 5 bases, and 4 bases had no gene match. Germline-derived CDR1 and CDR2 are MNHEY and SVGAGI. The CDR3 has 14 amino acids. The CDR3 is CASSDRGFSYEQYF. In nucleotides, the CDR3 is TGTGCCAGCAGTGACAGGGGTTTTTCCTACGAGCAGTACTTC.